A single TCR beta chain is shown here with its context. CDR3 length equals 17 residues. Trimming left V 0 bases short and J 1 base short, with 12 bases between. CDR1 and CDR2 from the germline V gene are MNHEY and SVGAGI. The second PCR ran roughly 6 to 12 cycles with a sample-barcoded 5' primer and J-beta primers. TCRdb re-called the 5' RACE reads through MiXCR, storing one row per CDR3 protein. Found here are about 1.8 million distinct CDR3 sequences, about 50% of them singletons; the top ten hold less than 2.5%. The source of the sample is a study of blood T cells in healthy people across ages. This clonotype was sampled from a woman aged 40 to 55 in good health. The V gene is TRBV6-5, the J gene TRBJ2-2; no reliable D call. The sample comprised blood. In nucleotides, the CDR3 is TGTGCCAGCAGTTACTCGAATCCTCCGGGGAACACCGGGGAGCTGTTTTTT. This gives the protein CASSYSNPPGNTGELFF.